This record concerns one T cell receptor (beta chain) sequence. These data originate in a study of T cells after yellow fever vaccination. Across the whole study: Those fractions that held only low numbers of cells were prepared using the SMART-Seq v4 Ultra Low Input RNA kit.

TCRdb recomputed calls from the 5' RACE reads with MiXCR, one row per CDR3 protein. The sample records 250,000 or so distinct CDR3 sequences, 6.9% being singletons. The germline V gene has CDR1 SGHVS and CDR2 FQNEAQ. This CDR3 contains 13 residues. Trimming pared 5 bases from V and 3 bases from J, leaving 11 bases between. This sequence was found in a man in his thirties or forties who received the YFV17D yellow fever vaccine. This specimen was CD4+ T cells sorted from PBMCs, taken 15 days after the yellow fever booster vaccination. The gene calls are TRBV7-8 and TRBJ2-7, with TRBD2 as a possible D gene (5 bases). The DNA of the CDR3 is TGTGCCAGCAGCCCCCGAGGGATCTACGAGCAGTACTTC. It specifies CASSPRGIYEQYF. The complete variable domain, with remaining parts taken from reference TRBV7-8 and TRBJ2-7, reads GAGVSQSPRYKVAKRGQDVALRCDPISGHVSLFWYQQALGQGPEFLTYFQNEAQLDKSGLPSDRFFAERPEGSVSTLKIQRTQQEDSAVYLCASSPRGIYEQYFGPGTRLTVT.